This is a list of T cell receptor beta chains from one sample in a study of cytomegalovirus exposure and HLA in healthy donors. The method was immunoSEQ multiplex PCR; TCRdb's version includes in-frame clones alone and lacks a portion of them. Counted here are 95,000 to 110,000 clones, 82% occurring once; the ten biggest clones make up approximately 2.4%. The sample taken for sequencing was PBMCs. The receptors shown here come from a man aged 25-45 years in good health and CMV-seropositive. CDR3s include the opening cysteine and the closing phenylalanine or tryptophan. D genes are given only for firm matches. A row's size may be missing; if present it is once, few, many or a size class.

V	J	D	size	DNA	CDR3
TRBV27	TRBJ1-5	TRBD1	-	TGTGCCAGCAGTTTTAGGGACAGTCGCTCCAATCAGCCCCAGCATTTT	CASSFRDSRSNQPQHF
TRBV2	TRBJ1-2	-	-	TGTGCCAGCAACCTCCAGGACGCGGGCTATGGCTACACCTTC	CASNLQDAGYGYTF
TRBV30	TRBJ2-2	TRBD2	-	TGTGCCTGGAGAGCGGGGGGGTTGAACACCGGGGAGCTGTTTTTT	CAWRAGGLNTGELFF
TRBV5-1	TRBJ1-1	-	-	TGCGCCAGCACCGCGGACACTGAAGCTTTCTTT	CASTADTEAFF
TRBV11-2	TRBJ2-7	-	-	TGTGCCAGCAGCTTACAAGGGGTACGAACCTACGAGCAGTACTTC	CASSLQGVRTYEQYF
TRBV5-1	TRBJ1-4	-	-	TGCGCCAGCAGCTTGGGACTGCAAAATGAAAAACTGTTTTTT	CASSLGLQNEKLFF
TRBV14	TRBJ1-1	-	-	TGTGCCAGCAGCCCACCGGGATACTTCAGTGAAGCTTTCTTT	CASSPPGYFSEAFF
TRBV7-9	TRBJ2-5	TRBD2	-	TGTGCCAGCAGCTTTCTCTCTAGCGGGTTCTTACAAGAGACCCAGTACTTC	CASSFLSSGFLQETQYF
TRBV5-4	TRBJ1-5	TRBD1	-	TGTGCCAGCAGCTTACAGGGGGGCGGTCAGCCCCAGCATTTT	CASSLQGGGQPQHF
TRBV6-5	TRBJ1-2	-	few	TGTGCCGTGAACGGACAGCCAAATGACTATGGCTACACCTTC	CAVNGQPNDYGYTF
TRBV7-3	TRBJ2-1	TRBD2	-	TGTGCCAGCAATCACGCGGGACTAGTCGATGAGCAGTTCTTC	CASNHAGLVDEQFF
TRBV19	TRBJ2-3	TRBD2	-	TGTGCCAGTAGAGCGATAGCGGGGGACACAGATACGCAGTATTTT	CASRAIAGDTDTQYF
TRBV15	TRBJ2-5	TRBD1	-	TGTGCCACCAGCGGGGACAGGGTGGGGCGAGAGACCCAGTACTTC	CATSGDRVGRETQYF
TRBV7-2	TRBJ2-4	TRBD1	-	TGTGCCAGCAGCTTAGGGGCAGGGGGTACCAAAAACAGTCAGTACTTC	CASSLGAGGTKNSQYF
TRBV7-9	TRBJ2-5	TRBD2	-	TGTGCCAGCAGCTTCTTGCCTAGCGGGGAGGAAGAGCAGTACTTC	CASSFLPSGEEEQYF
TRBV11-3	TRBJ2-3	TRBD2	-	TGTGCCAGCAGCTTCGGACTAGCGGGGGGGTCCGATACGCAGTATTTT	CASSFGLAGGSDTQYF
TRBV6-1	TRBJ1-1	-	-	TGTGCCAGCCCTGAAGAGTCGGCGGGTTACACTGAAGCTTTCTTT	CASPEESAGYTEAFF
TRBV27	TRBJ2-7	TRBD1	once	TGTGCCAGCAAAGCCGGGACAGCATTCTACGAGCAGTACTTC	CASKAGTAFYEQYF
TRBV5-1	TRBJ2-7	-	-	TGCGCCAGCAGCTTGGCCGGTGAGCAGTACTTC	CASSLAGEQYF
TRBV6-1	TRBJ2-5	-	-	TGTGCCAGCAGTACAAAGAGTAGCATTTTTCCGACCCAGTACTTC	CASSTKSSIFPTQYF
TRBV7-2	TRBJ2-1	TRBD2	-	TGTGCCAGCAGCAGAGATAGCGGGGGGGTCTACAATGAGCAGTTCTTC	CASSRDSGGVYNEQFF
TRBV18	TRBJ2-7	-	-	TGTGCCAGCTCACCAGTCCAGGCAACCCCACTCGAGCAGTACTTC	CASSPVQATPLEQYF
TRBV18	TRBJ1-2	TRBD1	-	TGTGCCAGCTCTCAAAAAAGCAGGGACAGGGGTAACTATGGCTACACCTTC	CASSQKSRDRGNYGYTF
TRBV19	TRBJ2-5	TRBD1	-	TGTGCCAGTTGGGGGACAGAAAGACAAGAGACCCAGTACTTC	CASWGTERQETQYF
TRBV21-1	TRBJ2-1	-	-	TGTGCCAGCAGCAAAGCGCGGGGCCCCGGGACTAGCCAGGGGTTGGAGTTCTTC	CASSKARGPGTSQGLEFF
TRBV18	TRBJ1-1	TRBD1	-	TGTGCCAGCTCACCATTCGAAGCCGGGACAGGGAGCCCTGAAGCTTTCTTT	CASSPFEAGTGSPEAFF
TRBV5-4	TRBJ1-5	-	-	TGTGCCAGCAGCCCTGGGGCAGGGATAGATCAGCCCCAGCATTTT	CASSPGAGIDQPQHF
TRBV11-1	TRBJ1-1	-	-	TGTGCCAGCAGCCGGTCGGACAGACAGAACACTGAAGCTTTCTTT	CASSRSDRQNTEAFF
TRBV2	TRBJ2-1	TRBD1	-	TGTGCCAGCGGAAGACAGGGGGCGGATGAGCAGTTCTTC	CASGRQGADEQFF
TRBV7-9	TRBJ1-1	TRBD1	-	TGTGCCAGCAGCTTTGGACAGGGGGCGTTGGAGGCTGAAGCTTTCTTT	CASSFGQGALEAEAFF
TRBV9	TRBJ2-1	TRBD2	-	TGTGCCAGCAGCGTAGGTAGCGGGGGGGCCAATGAGCAGTTCTTC	CASSVGSGGANEQFF
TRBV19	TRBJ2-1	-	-	TGTGCCAGTAGTGGGGGGAATGAGCAGTTCTTC	CASSGGNEQFF
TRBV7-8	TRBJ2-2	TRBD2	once	TGTGCCAGCAGCCCTAGCGGGGGAGGGACCGGGGAGCTGTTTTTT	CASSPSGGGTGELFF
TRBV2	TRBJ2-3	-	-	TGTGCCAGCAGGGAGGACCGAGGCACAGATACGCAGTATTTT	CASREDRGTDTQYF
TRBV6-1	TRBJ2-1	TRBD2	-	TGTGCCAGCAGTGTGGGGACTAGCGGGGGGACCTACAATGAGCAGTTCTTC	CASSVGTSGGTYNEQFF
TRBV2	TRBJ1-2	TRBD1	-	TGTGCCAGCAGTCCTTCCCTACAGGGGAGATCTGGCTACACCTTC	CASSPSLQGRSGYTF
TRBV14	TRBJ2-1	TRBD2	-	TGTGCCAGCAGCCCCACCGGGCGCGGGGGGTACAATGAGCAGTTCTTC	CASSPTGRGGYNEQFF